This TCR beta chain came from a study of blood T cells in healthy people across ages. Donor samples were obtained from healthy Caucasian individuals from Russia, aged roughly 6 to 95. Peripheral blood from each donor was collected in a volume of about 10 milliliters. Then a second PCR, running roughly 7 to 11 cycles, was carried out with a sample-barcoded 5' primer and a J-beta primer mix. TCRdb redid the calling of the 5' RACE reads with MiXCR, one entry per CDR3 protein. Of some 1.5 million distinct CDR3 sequences listed, roughly 27% are singletons. This clonotype was seen at least ten times. Material for sequencing was blood. The sequence came from a woman aged 30 to 39 in good health.

CDR3 DNA: TGCAGCGTTGAAGGCTCTGGGGACTCATACTACGAGCAGTACTTC. This sequence encodes CSVEGSGDSYYEQYF. The V call is TRBV29-1, the J call TRBJ2-7; tentatively, D is TRBD2 (6 bases). V lost 1 base, J lost 3 bases, and 16 bases lay in between. The germline CDR1 and CDR2 sequences are SQVTM and ANQGSEA. This CDR3 region has 15 residues.